The 3 T cell receptor beta chains presented below share a single source sample, sequenced in a study of sequential checkpoint blockade in melanoma. Method: immunoSEQ multiplex PCR; TCRdb's copy keeps in-frame clones and lacks some. The table records roughly 5,100 clones, around 19% of them present only once. Treatment indicated: randomized to nivolumab then ipilimumab (arm A) or the reverse (arm B). This specimen consisted of tumor tissue (inferred from file names), obtained from a patient given nivolumab and ipilimumab in sequence. Source of these receptors: a human donor with melanoma.

This clone was counted ten times or more. V gene TRBV11-3 combines with J gene TRBJ1-5; 7 nucleotides align to TRBD1. V lost 3 bases, J lost 5 bases, and 7 bases stayed unmatched. CDR1 and CDR2 from the germline V gene are SGHNT and YENEEA. The CDR3 totals 15 residues. CDR3 protein: CASSFAGGIDQPQHF. CDR3 nucleotide sequence: TGTGCCAGCAGCTTTGCAGGGGGAATAGATCAGCCCCAGCATTTT. Full variable domain (outside the CDR3, taken from reference TRBV11-3 and TRBJ1-5): EAGVVQSPRYKIIEKKQPVAFWCNPISGHNTLYWYLQNLGQGPELLIRYENEEAVDDSQLPKDRFSAERLKGVDSTLKIQPAELGDSAVYLCASSFAGGIDQPQHFGDGTRLSIL.

The table lists this clone with a few counts. V usage is TRBV2 and J usage is TRBJ2-1; TRBD1 agrees at 8 bases. V trimming: 5 bases; J trimming: 7 bases; junction bases outside the gene matches: 4. Germline V lookup: CDR1 SNHLY, CDR2 FYNNEI. The CDR3 contains 13 residues. The CDR3 here is CASSTGGANEQFF. CDR3 bases: TGTGCCAGCAGTACAGGGGGTGCAAATGAGCAGTTCTTC.

The table lists this clone with many counts. V and J are TRBV7-6 and TRBJ1-1; D may be TRBD1 (6 bases). CDR3 length equals 16 residues. V was clipped by 4 bases and J by 1 base, with 16 bases between them. The germline V gene has CDR1 SGHVS and CDR2 FNYEAQ. The CDR3 here is CASSSLGGTTNTEAFF. The CDR3 DNA sequence: TGTGCCAGCAGCTCCTTGGGAGGGACAACGAACACTGAAGCTTTCTTT.